This T cell receptor beta chain was documented in a study of blood T cell repertoires in COVID-19. Study as a whole: Spain, Italy and the United States supplied samples that represented acute and convalescent COVID-19. PBMCs, B-cell-depleted T cells, or T cells provided the cDNA or gDNA that made up the material.

Per the authors' pipeline: Reference gene primers were amplified, and this amplification served to estimate nucleated cell counts. The method was immunoSEQ multiplex PCR; TCRdb's version includes in-frame clones alone and lacks a portion of them. The D gene and trimming were derived from the DNA, and the V and J assignments and clone size from that table. The sample yields around 200,000 clones, 80% to 85% seen once. The junction had 5 bases not matched to a gene; V was cut back by 5 bases and J by 2 bases. The CDR3 consists of 14 residues. Germline assignment: CDR1 SGHDT and CDR2 YYEEEE. Sequencing was done on a sample of peripheral blood. The genes are TRBV5-6 and TRBJ1-2; the match to TRBD1 covers 8 bases. The TCR originated in a man aged 45 to 65 with active or convalescent COVID-19. As DNA, the CDR3 is TGTGCCAGCAGATTAGGGACAGGCAACTATGGCTACACCTTC. Its translation: CASRLGTGNYGYTF.